The present TCR beta chain was sequenced within a study of T-cell reconstitution after alpha-beta-depleted transplantation in children. Whole-study findings and limits: Reported findings indicate that, about two months after transplant, alpha-beta T cells came from several hundred expanded clones, which were derived from non-depleted graft cells. It was surviving recipient T cells and thymic progenitors that gave some patients high TCRbeta diversity at day 60. T-cell numbers and diversity, one year after transplant, stemmed largely from T cells that were newly produced.

At least ten counts were recorded for this clonotype. The antigen is unknown. As it was prepared, the TCRbeta library received unique molecular identifiers. TCRdb independently ran MiXCR on the PCR reads; one entry per CDR3 protein. The sample shows 500,000 to 750,000 distinct CDR3 sequences, 10% to 15% of them seen only once. The sample here was PBMCs, mostly from graft donor cells, taken 360 days after TCRalphabeta/CD19-depleted stem cell transplant. The receptor comes from a male patient younger than 18 who had a stem cell transplant for acute myeloid leukemia, so the T cells may come from the graft donor.

The CDR3 DNA sequence: TGTGCCAGCAGCCAACTAACCTACGAGCAGTACTTC. Amino acids: CASSQLTYEQYF. This chain links TRBV3-1 with TRBJ2-7; D is uncertain. CDR1 is LGHDT and CDR2 is YNNKEL in the germline V gene (reference sequence). The CDR3 spans 12 residues. Trimming took 2 bases from V and 2 from J, leaving 4 bases between them.